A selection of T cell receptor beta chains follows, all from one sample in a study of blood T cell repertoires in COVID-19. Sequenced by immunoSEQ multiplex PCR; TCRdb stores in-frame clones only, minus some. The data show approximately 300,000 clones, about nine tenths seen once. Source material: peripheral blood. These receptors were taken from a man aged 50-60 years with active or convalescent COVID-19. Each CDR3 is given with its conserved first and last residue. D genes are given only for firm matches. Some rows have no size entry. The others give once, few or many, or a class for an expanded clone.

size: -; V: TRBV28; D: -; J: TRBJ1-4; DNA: TGTGCCAGCAGTGAGGCGTCCCTGGAGAATGAAAAACTGTTTTTT; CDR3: CASSEASLENEKLFF
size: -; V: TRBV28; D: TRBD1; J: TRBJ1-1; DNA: TGTGCCAGCAGTGGCAAACAGGGGTGGTCGACTGAAGCTTTCTTT; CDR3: CASSGKQGWSTEAFF
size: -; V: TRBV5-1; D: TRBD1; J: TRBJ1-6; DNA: TGCGCCAGCAGCTTGGATCCCGACAGGGGGCTTTCACCCCTCCACTTT; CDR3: CASSLDPDRGLSPLHF
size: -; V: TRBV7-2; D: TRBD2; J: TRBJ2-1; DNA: TGTGCCAGCAGCCTTAGCGGGGGGGCCTCCAATGAGCAGTTCTTC; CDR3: CASSLSGGASNEQFF
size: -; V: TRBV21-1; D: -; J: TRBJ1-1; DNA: TGTGCCAGCAGCATTAAAAGCCCTGAAGCTTTCTTT; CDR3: CASSIKSPEAFF
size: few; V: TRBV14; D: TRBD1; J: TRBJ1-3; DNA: TGTGCCAGCAGCCAGGGACAGAGCTCTGGAAACACCATATATTTT; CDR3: CASSQGQSSGNTIYF
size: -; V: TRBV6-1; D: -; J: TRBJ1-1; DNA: TGTGCCAGCAGTGGGAGGCGGGGCACAGATAACACTGAAGCTTTCTTT; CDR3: CASSGRRGTDNTEAFF
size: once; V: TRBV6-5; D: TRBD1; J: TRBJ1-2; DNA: TGTGCCAGCACGGACAGGGAAGGGGATGGCTACACCTTC; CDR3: CASTDREGDGYTF
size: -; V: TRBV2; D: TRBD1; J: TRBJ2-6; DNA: TGTGCCAGCAGGGAGGGGACAGGGGGCTCCGGGGCCAACGTCCTGACTTTC; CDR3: CASREGTGGSGANVLTF
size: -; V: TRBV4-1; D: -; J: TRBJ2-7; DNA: TGCGCCAGCAGCCAAGGAGCCCTGGCAGGAATGACCTACGAGCAGTACTTC; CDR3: CASSQGALAGMTYEQYF
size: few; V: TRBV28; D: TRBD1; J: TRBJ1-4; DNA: TGTGCCAGCAGTTTGGAGGGGGCTACAACTAATGAAAAACTGTTTTTT; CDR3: CASSLEGATTNEKLFF
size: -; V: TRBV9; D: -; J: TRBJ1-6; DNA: TGTGCCAGCAGCGTAGATGGGGAGATCCGTTCACCCCTCCACTTT; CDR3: CASSVDGEIRSPLHF
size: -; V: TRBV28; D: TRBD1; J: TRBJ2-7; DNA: TGTGCCAGCAGTTCCACGAGGGACAGGGGTGGCTACGAGCAGTACTTC; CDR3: CASSSTRDRGGYEQYF
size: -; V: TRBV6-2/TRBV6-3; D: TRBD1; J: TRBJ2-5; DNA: TGTGCCAGCAGTTACCCCCAGGGGGCACAGACCCAGTACTTC; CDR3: CASSYPQGAQTQYF
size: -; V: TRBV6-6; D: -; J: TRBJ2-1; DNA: TGTGCCACCGAGCGAACAGGGAGTGAGCAGTTCTTC; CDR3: CATERTGSEQFF
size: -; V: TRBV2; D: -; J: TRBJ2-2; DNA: TGTGCCAGCACGGGGGACCTAACAGGCGGGGAGCTGTTTTTT; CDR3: CASTGDLTGGELFF
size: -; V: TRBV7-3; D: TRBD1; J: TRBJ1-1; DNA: TGTGCCAGCAGCTTGACAGGGATGAACACTGAAGCTTTCTTT; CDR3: CASSLTGMNTEAFF
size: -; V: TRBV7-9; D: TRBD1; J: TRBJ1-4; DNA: TGTGCCAGCAGCTTCGCGACAGGGTGGGGGATTATAACTAATGAAAAACTGTTTTTT; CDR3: CASSFATGWGIITNEKLFF
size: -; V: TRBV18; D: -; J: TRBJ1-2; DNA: TGTGCCAGCTCACCGATTGAGCAGCGCTATGGCTACACCTTC; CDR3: CASSPIEQRYGYTF
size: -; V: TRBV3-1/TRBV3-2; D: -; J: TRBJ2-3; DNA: TGTGCCAGCAGCTTACTAACCAGGGCTGCCTACACAGATACGCAGTATTTT; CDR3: CASSLLTRAAYTDTQYF
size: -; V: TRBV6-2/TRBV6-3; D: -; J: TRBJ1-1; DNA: TGTGCCAGCAGTTACGCGAGCACTGAAGCTTTCTTT; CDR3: CASSYASTEAFF
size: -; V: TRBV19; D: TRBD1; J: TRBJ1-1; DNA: TGTGCCAGTAGTCCTCGGGAGGGGGCGCGGCTGAACACTGAAGCTTTCTTT; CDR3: CASSPREGARLNTEAFF
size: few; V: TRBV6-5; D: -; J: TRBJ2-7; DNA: TGTGCCAGCAGTAGGCAGGGTGGAGAGCAGTACTTC; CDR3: CASSRQGGEQYF
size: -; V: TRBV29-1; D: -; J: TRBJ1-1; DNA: TGCAGCGTTGCAACAGGGATTTGGACTGAAGCTTTCTTT; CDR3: CSVATGIWTEAFF
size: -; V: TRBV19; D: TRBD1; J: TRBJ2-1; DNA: TGTGCCAGTAGTAGACAGGGGTGGTCCTACAATGAGCAGTTCTTC; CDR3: CASSRQGWSYNEQFF
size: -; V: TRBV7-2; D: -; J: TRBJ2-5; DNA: TGTGCCAGCAGCTTAGCGAGGGGGAGCCGGGGAAACCAAGAGACCCAGTACTTC; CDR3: CASSLARGSRGNQETQYF
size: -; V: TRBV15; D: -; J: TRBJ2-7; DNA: TGTGCCACCAGCAGAGACTACCCCTACGAGCAGTACTTC; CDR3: CATSRDYPYEQYF
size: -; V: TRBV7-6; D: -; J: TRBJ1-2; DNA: TGTGCCAGCAGCTTGAATACAGCCGGCTATGGCTACACCTTC; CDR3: CASSLNTAGYGYTF
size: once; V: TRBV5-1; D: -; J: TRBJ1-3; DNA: TGCGCCAGCAGCGACAGGCCTCTATCTGGAAACACCATATATTTT; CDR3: CASSDRPLSGNTIYF
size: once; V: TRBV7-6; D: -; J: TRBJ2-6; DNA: TGTGCCAGCAGCCCACAGCCCAGACCCTCTGGGGCCAACGTCCTGACTTTC; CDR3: CASSPQPRPSGANVLTF
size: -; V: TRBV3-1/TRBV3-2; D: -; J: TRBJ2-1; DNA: TGTGCCAGCAGCTACAGGGCAGTGGATGAGCAGTTCTTC; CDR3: CASSYRAVDEQFF
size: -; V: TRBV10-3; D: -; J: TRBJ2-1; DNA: TGTGCCATCAGGGGAGATTACAATGAGCAGTTCTTC; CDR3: CAIRGDYNEQFF
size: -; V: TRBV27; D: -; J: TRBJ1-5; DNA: TGTGCCAGCAGCCTCTTAAATAGCAATCAGCCCCAGCATTTT; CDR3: CASSLLNSNQPQHF
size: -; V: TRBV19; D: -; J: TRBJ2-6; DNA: TGTGCCAGTAGCGACAGACCCTCTGGGGCCAACGTCCTGACTTTC; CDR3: CASSDRPSGANVLTF
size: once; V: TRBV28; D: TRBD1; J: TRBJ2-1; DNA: TGTGCCAGCAGTTCCCCCACAGGGGGCGGGGGCGGTGAGCAGTTCTTC; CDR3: CASSSPTGGGGGEQFF
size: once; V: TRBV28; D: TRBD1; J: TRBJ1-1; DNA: TGTGCCATCAACGCCGCAGGGGGCATGATGGACACTGAAGCTTTCTTT; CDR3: CAINAAGGMMDTEAFF
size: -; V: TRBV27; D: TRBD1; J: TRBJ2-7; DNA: TGTGCCAGCAGTTCGGGACAGGGGTTCTACGAGCAGTACTTC; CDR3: CASSSGQGFYEQYF